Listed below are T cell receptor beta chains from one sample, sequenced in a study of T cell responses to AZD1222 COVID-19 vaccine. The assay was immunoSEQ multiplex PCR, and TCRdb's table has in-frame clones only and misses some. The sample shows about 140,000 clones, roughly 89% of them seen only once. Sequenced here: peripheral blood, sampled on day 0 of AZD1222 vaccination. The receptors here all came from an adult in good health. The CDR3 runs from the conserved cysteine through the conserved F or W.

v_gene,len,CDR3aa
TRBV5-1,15,CASSFTPEYYNEQFF
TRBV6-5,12,CASRGPGDTQYF
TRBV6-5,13,CASSQTVNTEAFF
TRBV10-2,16,CASSASSGTGANVLTF
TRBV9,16,CASSLGLGAKGNEQFF
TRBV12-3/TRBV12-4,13,CASSNPTGYGYTF
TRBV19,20,CASTKRSPGRDWRKQETQYF
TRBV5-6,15,CASSLDTGGNTEAFF
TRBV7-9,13,CASSLRESDTQYF
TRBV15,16,CATSRDTGLYTGELFF
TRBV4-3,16,CASSQDATGGHTEAFF
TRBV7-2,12,CASSLLGPGAFF
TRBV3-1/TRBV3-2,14,CASSLWTAQETQYF
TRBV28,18,CASSFRDRLKPYNSPLHF
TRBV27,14,CASSKGTGGYEQYF
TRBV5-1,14,CASSEGTLNQPQHF
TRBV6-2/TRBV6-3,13,CASSSHTYTEAFF
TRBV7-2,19,CASSFYTTRLAGLYNEQFF
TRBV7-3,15,CASSPLAGGGYEQYF
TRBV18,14,CASSGTGSTYEQYF
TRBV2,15,CASSERSSGANVLTF
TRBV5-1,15,CASSISGSLGGELFF
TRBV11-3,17,CASSLTLAASGANVLTF
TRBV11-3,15,CASSPEMLGTDTQYF
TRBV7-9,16,CASSLELAGGPDEQFF
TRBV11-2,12,CASSTAVYEQYF
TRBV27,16,CASSSLTTGPGNTIYF
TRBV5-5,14,CASTRDFGTDTQYF
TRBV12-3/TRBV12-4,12,CASSFGPYEQYF
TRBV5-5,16,CASSLRTGGLNTEAFF
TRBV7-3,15,CASSPPRAMNTEAFF
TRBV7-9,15,CASSLQGAVGYGYTF
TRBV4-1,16,CASSQGAGSSYNEQFF
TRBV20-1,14,CSASSLVRNNEQFF
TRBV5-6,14,CASSGGTGSGGYTF
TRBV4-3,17,CASSQDKGSRFYNEQFF
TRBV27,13,CASSLTSGYEQYF
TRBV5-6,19,CASSYTLSTGLSYNSPLHF
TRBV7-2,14,CASSPLAFNEKLFF
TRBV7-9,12,CASSLRPTEAFF
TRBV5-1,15,CASSLVRDLVNEQFF
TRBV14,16,CASSQFDTAFSYEQYF
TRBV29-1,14,CSVDGGIPNTEAFF
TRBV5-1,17,CASSLRSGRYGANVLTF
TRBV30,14,CAWSVDRYNEKLFF
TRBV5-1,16,CATAVSGTSGYNEQFF
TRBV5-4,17,CASKDRRDSSSYNEQFF
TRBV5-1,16,CASSWTGTSGYNEQFF
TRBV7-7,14,CASSRGQGTGTQYF
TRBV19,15,CASSSRRTLNYGYTF
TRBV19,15,CASSYREMSNQPQHF
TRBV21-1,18,CASSKNPPEGYRNTEAFF
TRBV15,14,CATSRVTGAYEQYF
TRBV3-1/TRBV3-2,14,CASSPGGGDSPLHF